The T cell receptor (beta chain) under discussion was sequenced for a study of T-cell memory formation after mild COVID-19. Overall study findings and caveats: Memory cells collected pre-infection included some clones that later responded, suggesting cross-reactive memory joined. Balance between CD4 and CD8 was seen in clones contracting day 15 to 85, and a CD4+ lean was seen in later expanders. Chiefly within CM and EM were the contracting CD4+ clones; CD8+ ones were within EMRA.

V lost 0 bases to trimming and J lost 0 bases, with 12 bases between them. Germline assignment: CDR1 MGHRA and CDR2 YSYEKL. The CDR3 is 17 residues long. 5'RACE with constant-segment primers yielded barcoded, UMI-tagged TCR alpha and TCR beta cDNA libraries. Using its own MiXCR run on the 5' RACE reads, TCRdb lists one record per CDR3 protein. There are roughly 86,000 distinct CDR3 sequences in the sample; approximately 16% occur only once, and approximately 40% lies in the top ten. About this clonotype itself: The antigen remains undetermined.

The sequence was collected from a man between 18 and 35 years old who had mild COVID-19 (a few samples of this study predate the infection). Cell type and time point are not known. Sequencing was done on a sample of PBMCs or a T cell subset sorted from them (not recorded which). The chain is built from TRBV4-1 and TRBJ2-1; tentatively, D is TRBD2 (6 bases). CDR3 DNA sequence: TGCGCCAGCAGCCAAGATATTAGCGGATCCTCCTACAATGAGCAGTTCTTC. Protein product: CASSQDISGSSYNEQFF.